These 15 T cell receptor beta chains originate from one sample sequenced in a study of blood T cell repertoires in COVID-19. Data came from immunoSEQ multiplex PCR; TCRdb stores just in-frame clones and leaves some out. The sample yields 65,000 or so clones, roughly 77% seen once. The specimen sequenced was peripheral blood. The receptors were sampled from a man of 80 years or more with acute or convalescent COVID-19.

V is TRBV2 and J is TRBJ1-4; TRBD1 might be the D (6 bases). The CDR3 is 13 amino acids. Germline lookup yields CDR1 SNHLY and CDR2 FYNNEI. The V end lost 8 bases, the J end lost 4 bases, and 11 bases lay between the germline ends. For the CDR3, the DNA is TGTGCCAGCTGGGGGGGCCTTAATGAAAAACTGTTTTTT. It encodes CASWGGLNEKLFF. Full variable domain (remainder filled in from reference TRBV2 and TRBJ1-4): EPEVTQTPSHQVTQMGQEVILRCVPISNHLYFYWYRQILGQKVEFLVSFYNNEISEKSEIFDDQFSVERPDGSNFTLKIRSTKLEDSAMYFCASWGGLNEKLFFGSGTQLSVL.

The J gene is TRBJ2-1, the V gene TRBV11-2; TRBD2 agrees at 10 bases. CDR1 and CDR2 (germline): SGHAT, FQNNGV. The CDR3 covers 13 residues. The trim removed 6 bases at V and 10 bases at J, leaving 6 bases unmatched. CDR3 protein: CASSSGLALEQFF. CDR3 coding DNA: TGTGCCAGCAGTTCGGGACTAGCGTTAGAGCAGTTCTTC.

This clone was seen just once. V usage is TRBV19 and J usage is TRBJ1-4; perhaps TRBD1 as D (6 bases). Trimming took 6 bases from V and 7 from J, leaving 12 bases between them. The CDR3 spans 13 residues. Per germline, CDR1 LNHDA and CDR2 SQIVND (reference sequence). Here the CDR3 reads CASRNRDTEKLFF. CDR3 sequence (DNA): TGTGCCAGTAGAAACCGGGACACTGAAAAACTGTTTTTT.

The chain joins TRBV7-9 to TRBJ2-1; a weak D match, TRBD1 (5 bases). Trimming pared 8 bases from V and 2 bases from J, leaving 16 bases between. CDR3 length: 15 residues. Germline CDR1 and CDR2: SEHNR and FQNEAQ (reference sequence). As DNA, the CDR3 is TGTGCCAGCCGTGGCCAGGGTGTAGCCTACAATGAGCAGTTCTTC. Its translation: CASRGQGVAYNEQFF.

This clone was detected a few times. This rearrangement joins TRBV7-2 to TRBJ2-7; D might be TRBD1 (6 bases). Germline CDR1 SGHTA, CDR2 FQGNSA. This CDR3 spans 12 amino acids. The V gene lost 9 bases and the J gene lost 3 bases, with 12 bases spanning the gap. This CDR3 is CASSGAGYEQYF. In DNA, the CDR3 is TGTGCCAGTTCAGGGGCGGGCTACGAGCAGTACTTC.

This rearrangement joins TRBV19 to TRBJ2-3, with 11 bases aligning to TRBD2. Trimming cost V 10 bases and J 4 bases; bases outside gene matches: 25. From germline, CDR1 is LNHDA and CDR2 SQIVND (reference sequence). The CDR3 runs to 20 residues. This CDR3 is CANSETSGGTSTDCADTQYF. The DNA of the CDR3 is TGTGCCAACTCCGAAACTAGCGGGGGCACCTCGACCGACTGTGCAGATACGCAGTATTTT.

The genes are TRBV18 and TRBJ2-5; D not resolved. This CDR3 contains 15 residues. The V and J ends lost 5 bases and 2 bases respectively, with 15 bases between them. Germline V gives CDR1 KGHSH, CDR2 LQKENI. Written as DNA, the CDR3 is TGTGCCAGCTCAAGGAGTACCAGTCAGCAAGAGACCCAGTACTTC. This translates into CASSRSTSQQETQYF.

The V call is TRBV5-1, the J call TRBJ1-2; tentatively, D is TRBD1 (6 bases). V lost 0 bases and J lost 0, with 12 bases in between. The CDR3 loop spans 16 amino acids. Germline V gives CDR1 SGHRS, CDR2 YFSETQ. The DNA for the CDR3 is TGCGCCAGCAGCTTGGGGGGACAAGAGACTAACTATGGCTACACCTTC. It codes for CASSLGGQETNYGYTF.

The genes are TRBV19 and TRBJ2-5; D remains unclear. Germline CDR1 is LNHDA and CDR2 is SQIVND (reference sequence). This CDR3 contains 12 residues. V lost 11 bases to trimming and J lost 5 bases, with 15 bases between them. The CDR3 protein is CACSGASETQYF. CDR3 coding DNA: TGTGCCTGCTCTGGAGCCAGCGAGACCCAGTACTTC.

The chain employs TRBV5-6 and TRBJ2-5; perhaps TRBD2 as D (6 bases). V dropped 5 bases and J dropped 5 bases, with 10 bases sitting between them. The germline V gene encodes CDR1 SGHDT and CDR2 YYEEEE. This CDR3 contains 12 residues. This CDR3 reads CASRRGRETQYF. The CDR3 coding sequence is TGTGCCAGCAGGCGGGGACGCGAGACCCAGTACTTC.

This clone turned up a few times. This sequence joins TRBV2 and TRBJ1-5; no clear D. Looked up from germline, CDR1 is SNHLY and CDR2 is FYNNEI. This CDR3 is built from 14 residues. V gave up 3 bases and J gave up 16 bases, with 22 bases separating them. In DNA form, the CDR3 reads TGTGCCAGCAGTGACAGCCTAATAGCAATCAGAGCCCATTTT. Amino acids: CASSDSLIAIRAHF.

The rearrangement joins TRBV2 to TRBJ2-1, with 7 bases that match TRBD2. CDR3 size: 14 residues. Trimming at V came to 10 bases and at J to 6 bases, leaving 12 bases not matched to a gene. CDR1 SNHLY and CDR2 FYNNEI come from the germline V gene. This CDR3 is CATKGTRGVNEQFF. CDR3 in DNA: TGTGCCACAAAAGGGACCCGGGGGGTCAATGAGCAGTTCTTC.

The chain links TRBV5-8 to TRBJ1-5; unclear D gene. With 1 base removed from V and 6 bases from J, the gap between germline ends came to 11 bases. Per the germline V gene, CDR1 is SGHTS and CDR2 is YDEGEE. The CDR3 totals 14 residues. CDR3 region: CASSLMGQRQPQHF. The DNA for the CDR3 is TGTGCCAGCAGCTTGATGGGTCAGCGTCAGCCCCAGCATTTT. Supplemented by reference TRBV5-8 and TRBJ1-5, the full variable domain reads EAGVTQSPTHLIKTRGQQATLRCSPISGHTSVYWYQQALGLGLQFLLWYDEGEERNRGNFPPRFSGRQFPNYSSELNVNALELEDSALYLCASSLMGQRQPQHFGDGTRLSIL.

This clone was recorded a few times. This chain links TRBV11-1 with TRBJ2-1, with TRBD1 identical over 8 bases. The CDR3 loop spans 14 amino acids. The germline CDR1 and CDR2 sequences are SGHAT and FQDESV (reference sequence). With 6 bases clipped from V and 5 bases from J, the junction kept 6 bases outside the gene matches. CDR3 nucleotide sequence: TGTGCCAGCAGTCACAGGGGGGTCGACAATGAGCAGTTCTTC. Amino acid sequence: CASSHRGVDNEQFF.

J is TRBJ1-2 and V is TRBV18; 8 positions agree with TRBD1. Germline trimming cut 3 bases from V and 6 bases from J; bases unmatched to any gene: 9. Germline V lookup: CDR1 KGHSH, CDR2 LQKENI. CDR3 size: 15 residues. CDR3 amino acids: CASSPMPGQENGYTF. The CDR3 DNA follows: TGTGCCAGCTCACCTATGCCGGGACAGGAGAATGGCTACACCTTC. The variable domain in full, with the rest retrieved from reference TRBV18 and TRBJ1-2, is NAGVMQNPRHLVRRRGQEARLRCSPMKGHSHVYWYRQLPEEGLKFMVYLQKENIIDESGMPKERFSAEFPKEGPSILRIQQVVRGDSAAYFCASSPMPGQENGYTFGSGTRLTVV.